The sequence of this TCR beta chain was determined in a study of blood T cell repertoires in COVID-19. Study background: Sites in the United States, Italy and Spain provided acute and convalescent COVID-19 samples.

Generated by immunoSEQ multiplex PCR, the TCRdb table keeps only in-frame clones and is missing some. The table includes around 230,000 clones, about nine tenths detected once. Note on this clone: One junction end does not reproduce the germline sequence, and a read error may be involved.

The CDR3 runs 15 residues. Germline CDR1 and CDR2: MNHEY and SVGAGI. V gene TRBV6-5 combines with J gene TRBJ1-1; D unresolved. This sequence was found in a man between 60 and 70 years old who had recovered from COVID-19. The material sequenced was peripheral blood. This CDR3 is CASTYSSGRNTEAFF. The CDR3 DNA sequence: TGTGCCAGCACTTACTCATCGGGGAGAAACACTGAAGCTTTCTTT.